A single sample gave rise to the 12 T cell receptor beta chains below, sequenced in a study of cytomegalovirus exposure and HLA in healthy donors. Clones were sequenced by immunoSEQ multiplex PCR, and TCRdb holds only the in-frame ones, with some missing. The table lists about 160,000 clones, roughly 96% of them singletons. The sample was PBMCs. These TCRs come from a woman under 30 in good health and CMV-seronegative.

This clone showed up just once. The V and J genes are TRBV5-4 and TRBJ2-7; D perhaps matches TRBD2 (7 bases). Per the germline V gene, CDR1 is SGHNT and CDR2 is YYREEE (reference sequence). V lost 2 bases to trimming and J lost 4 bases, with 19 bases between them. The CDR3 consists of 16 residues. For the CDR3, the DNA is TGTGCCAGCAGCTTCGGAAGGGGGGGCCAGAGATACGAGCAGTACTTC. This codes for CASSFGRGGQRYEQYF.

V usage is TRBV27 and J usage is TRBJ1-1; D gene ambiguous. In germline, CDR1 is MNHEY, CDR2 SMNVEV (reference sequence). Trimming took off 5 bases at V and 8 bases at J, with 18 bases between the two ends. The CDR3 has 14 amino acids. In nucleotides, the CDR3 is TGTGCCAGCAGTCCTTCGGGAGGCCGCGGGGAAGCTTTCTTT. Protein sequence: CASSPSGGRGEAFF.

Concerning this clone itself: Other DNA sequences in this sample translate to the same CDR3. The CDR3, as DNA: TGTGCCAGCAGCTTAGGCGGCAGCTATGGCTACACCTTC. Translated, it gives CASSLGGSYGYTF. This chain connects TRBV7-2 to TRBJ1-2; no reliable D call. The CDR3 has 13 residues. The ends were cut back, 1 base at V and 4 bases at J, with 7 bases in the middle. Germline CDR1 is SGHTA and CDR2 is FQGNSA.

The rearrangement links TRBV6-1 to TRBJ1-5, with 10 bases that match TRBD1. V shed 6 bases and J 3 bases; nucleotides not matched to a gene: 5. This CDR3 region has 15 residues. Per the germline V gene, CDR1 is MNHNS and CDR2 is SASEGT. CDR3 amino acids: CASRSGTGVNQPQHF. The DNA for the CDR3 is TGTGCCAGCAGGTCGGGGACAGGGGTCAATCAGCCCCAGCATTTT.

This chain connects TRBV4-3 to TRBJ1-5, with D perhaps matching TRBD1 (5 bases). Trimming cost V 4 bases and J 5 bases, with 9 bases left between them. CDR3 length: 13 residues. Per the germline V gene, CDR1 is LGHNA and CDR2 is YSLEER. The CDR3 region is CASSLDSDQPQHF. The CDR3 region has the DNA TGCGCCAGCAGCCTAGACAGCGATCAGCCCCAGCATTTT.

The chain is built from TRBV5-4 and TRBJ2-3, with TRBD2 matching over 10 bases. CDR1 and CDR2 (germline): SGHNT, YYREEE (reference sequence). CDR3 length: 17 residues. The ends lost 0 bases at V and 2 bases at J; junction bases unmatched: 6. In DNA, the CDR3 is TGTGCCAGCAGCTTGGGACCTAGCGGGGGATCCACAGATACGCAGTATTTT. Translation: CASSLGPSGGSTDTQYF.

The DNA of the CDR3 is TGCGCCAGCAGTCAATCTTCGGACAGGGCTTCAGCCAAAAACATTCAGTACTTC. It yields the protein CASSQSSDRASAKNIQYF. The genes are TRBV23-1 and TRBJ2-4; 8 nucleotides align to TRBD1. TRBV23-1 is assigned to the ORF class and has an uncertain function. The CDR3 totals 18 residues. V gave up 0 bases and J gave up 0 bases; unmatched junction bases: 7.

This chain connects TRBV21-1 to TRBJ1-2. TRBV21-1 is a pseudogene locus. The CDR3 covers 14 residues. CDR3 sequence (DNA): TGTGCCAGCGTCCTTCGGGGAGTGAACTATGGCTACACCTTC. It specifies CASVLRGVNYGYTF.

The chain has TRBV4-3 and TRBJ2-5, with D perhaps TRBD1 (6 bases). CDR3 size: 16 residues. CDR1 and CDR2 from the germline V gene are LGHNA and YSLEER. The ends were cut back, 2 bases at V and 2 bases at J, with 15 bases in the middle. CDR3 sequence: CASSQQGVGQQETQYF. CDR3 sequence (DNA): TGCGCCAGCAGCCAACAAGGGGTAGGACAGCAAGAGACCCAGTACTTC.

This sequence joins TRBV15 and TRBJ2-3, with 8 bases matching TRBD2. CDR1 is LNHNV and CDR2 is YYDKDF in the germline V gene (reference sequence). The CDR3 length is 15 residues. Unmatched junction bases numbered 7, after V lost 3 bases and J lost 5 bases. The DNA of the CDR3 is TGTGCCACCAGCAGCGGGTGGCTAGCGGGAGATACGCAGTATTTT. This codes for CATSSGWLAGDTQYF.

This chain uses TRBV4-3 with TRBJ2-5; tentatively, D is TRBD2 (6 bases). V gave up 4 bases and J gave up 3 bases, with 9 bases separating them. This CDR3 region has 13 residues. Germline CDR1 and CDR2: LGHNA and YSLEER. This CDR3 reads CASSRGGEETQYF. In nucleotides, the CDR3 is TGCGCCAGCAGCCGGGGCGGGGAAGAGACCCAGTACTTC.

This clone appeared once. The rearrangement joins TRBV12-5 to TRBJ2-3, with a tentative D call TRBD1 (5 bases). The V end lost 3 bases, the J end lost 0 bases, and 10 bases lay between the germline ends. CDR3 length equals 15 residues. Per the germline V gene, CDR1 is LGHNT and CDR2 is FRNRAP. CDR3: CASGFPPGSTDTQYF. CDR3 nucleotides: TGTGCTAGTGGTTTCCCTCCAGGGAGCACAGATACGCAGTATTTT.